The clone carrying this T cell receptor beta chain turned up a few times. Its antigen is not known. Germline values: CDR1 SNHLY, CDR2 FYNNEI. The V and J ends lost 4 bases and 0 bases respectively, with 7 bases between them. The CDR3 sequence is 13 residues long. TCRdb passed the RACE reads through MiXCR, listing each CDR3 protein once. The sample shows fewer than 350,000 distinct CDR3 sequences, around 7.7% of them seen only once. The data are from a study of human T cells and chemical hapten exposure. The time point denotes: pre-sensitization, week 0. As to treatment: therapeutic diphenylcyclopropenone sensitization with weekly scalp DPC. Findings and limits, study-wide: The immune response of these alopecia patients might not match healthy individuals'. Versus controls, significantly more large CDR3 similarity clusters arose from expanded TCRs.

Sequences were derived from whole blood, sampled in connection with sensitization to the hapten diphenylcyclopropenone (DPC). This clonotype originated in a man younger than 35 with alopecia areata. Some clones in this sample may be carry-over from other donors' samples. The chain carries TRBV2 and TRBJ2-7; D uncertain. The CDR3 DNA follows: TGTGCCAGCAGTGCTGGGATCTCCTACGAGCAGTACTTC. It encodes CASSAGISYEQYF. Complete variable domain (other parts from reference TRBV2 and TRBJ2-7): EPEVTQTPSHQVTQMGQEVILRCVPISNHLYFYWYRQILGQKVEFLVSFYNNEISEKSEIFDDQFSVERPDGSNFTLKIRSTKLEDSAMYFCASSAGISYEQYFGPGTRLTVT.